The 26 T cell receptor beta chains below were found in one sample sequenced in a study of T cell responses to AZD1222 COVID-19 vaccine (TCRdb year 2021). What the time point label conveys for this sample: baseline before first vaccination. Libraries came from the immunoSEQ multiplex PCR assay. Not all clones reach the TCRdb copy of this immuneACCESS table, which keeps in-frame sequences only. Checked studies attribute under half of the gap to unresolved V genes and leave the rest unexplained. The sample yields roughly 130,000 clones; about 91% were counted once. The ten largest account for 2.8% of the sample. Sequencing was performed on peripheral blood, taken on day 0 of AZD1222 vaccination. The source of these receptors is an adult in good health.

V is TRBV2 and J is TRBJ1-1; D gene ambiguous. V was trimmed by 4 bases and J by 3 bases, leaving 9 bases between them. Germline V gives CDR1 SNHLY, CDR2 FYNNEI. The CDR3 spans 13 residues. DNA of the CDR3: TGTGCCAGCAGTGCCACGCGAGACACTGAAGCTTTCTTT. Translated: CASSATRDTEAFF.

The chain uses TRBV29-1 and TRBJ1-2; D perhaps matches TRBD1 (6 bases). The CDR3 sequence is 14 residues long. Trimming cost V 5 bases and J 6 bases, with 19 bases left between them. Germline V gene sequence: CDR1 SQVTM, CDR2 ANQGSEA. CDR3 bases: TGCAGCGTTTACCCTGGGACATCAGTACATGGCTACACCTTC. Translation: CSVYPGTSVHGYTF.

This chain uses TRBV2 with TRBJ2-1, with D possibly being TRBD2 (5 bases). The ends were cut back, 6 bases at V and 0 bases at J, with 15 bases in the middle. The CDR3 spans 16 residues. From germline, CDR1 is SNHLY and CDR2 FYNNEI. The CDR3 sequence: CASRRSAVNSYNEQFF. CDR3 sequence (DNA): TGTGCCAGCAGGAGGTCAGCGGTAAACTCCTACAATGAGCAGTTCTTC. The whole variable domain, remainder taken from reference TRBV2 and TRBJ2-1, is EPEVTQTPSHQVTQMGQEVILRCVPISNHLYFYWYRQILGQKVEFLVSFYNNEISEKSEIFDDQFSVERPDGSNFTLKIRSTKLEDSAMYFCASRRSAVNSYNEQFFGPGTRLTVL.

The chain links TRBV30 to TRBJ1-5, with unresolved D. The CDR3 length is 14 residues. Germline V CDR1 and CDR2: GTSNPN, SVGIG (reference sequence). Trimming took 0 bases from V and 3 from J, leaving 9 bases between them. CDR3 in DNA: TGTGCCTGGAGTGTAACGGATTACAATCAGCCCCAGCATTTT. Amino acids: CAWSVTDYNQPQHF.

The V call is TRBV6-5, the J call TRBJ1-5; D is perhaps TRBD1 (5 bases). Trimming shortened V by 7 bases and J by 4 bases, and 11 bases separated the two germline ends. Per germline, CDR1 MNHEY and CDR2 SVGAGI. This CDR3 has 13 amino acids. CDR3 sequence: CASIEWGNQPQHF. CDR3 in DNA: TGTGCCAGCATCGAGTGGGGGAATCAGCCCCAGCATTTT.

The V call is TRBV2, the J call TRBJ2-7; D may be TRBD2 (6 bases). CDR1 and CDR2 (germline): SNHLY, FYNNEI. This CDR3 spans 12 amino acids. Between the trimmed V and J ends, which lost 6 bases and 2 bases, there was a span of 8 bases. In nucleotides, the CDR3 is TGTGCCAGCAGCCGGGAGACCTACGAGCAGTACTTC. This sequence encodes CASSRETYEQYF.

In this sample, this clone turned up once. The chain couples TRBV27 to TRBJ2-2, with 7 bases identical to TRBD1. V trimming: 8 bases; J trimming: 0 bases; junction bases outside the gene matches: 0. The CDR3 extends over 13 amino acids. CDR1 is MNHEY and CDR2 is SMNVEV in the germline V gene (reference sequence). This CDR3 is CASGTANTGELFF. The CDR3 nucleotides are TGTGCCAGCGGGACAGCGAACACCGGGGAGCTGTTTTTT.

This clone has only one observation. J is TRBJ1-2 and V is TRBV20-1; D is uncertain. Trimming removed 1 base from V and 7 bases from J, with 4 bases in between. The CDR3 spans 10 residues. Germline values: CDR1 DFQATT, CDR2 SNEGSKA (reference sequence). The CDR3 spells CSARATGYTF. Here the CDR3 DNA reads TGCAGTGCTAGAGCGACTGGCTACACCTTC.

This clone was picked up one time. CDR3 loop: CSASPGTSYGYTF. DNA for the CDR3: TGCAGTGCTAGTCCCGGGACAAGCTATGGCTACACCTTC. The rearrangement links TRBV20-1 to TRBJ1-2; tentative D call: TRBD1 (6 bases). V lost 3 bases to trimming and J lost 4 bases, with 12 bases between them. There are 13 residues in the CDR3. In germline, CDR1 is DFQATT, CDR2 SNEGSKA (reference sequence).

The gene calls are TRBV7-8 and TRBJ1-1; no clear D. The CDR3 has 16 amino acids. Germline-derived CDR1 and CDR2 are SGHVS and FQNEAQ. The germline V and J ends were trimmed by 1 base and 5 bases, with 17 bases remaining between them. CDR3 protein: CASSLGLAGLDTEAFF. CDR3 DNA sequence: TGTGCCAGCAGCTTAGGACTGGCAGGCCTCGATACTGAAGCTTTCTTT.

V usage is TRBV6-5 and J usage is TRBJ1-1; D gene ambiguous. Germline V gene sequence: CDR1 MNHEY, CDR2 SVGAGI. The CDR3 covers 14 residues. Trimming took off 6 bases at V and 1 base at J, with 12 bases between the two ends. The CDR3 DNA reads as TGTGCCAGCAGCGCGCGGATGGAGAACACTGAAGCTTTCTTT. Translating gives CASSARMENTEAFF.

This chain uses TRBV6-1 with TRBJ2-3; D might be TRBD2 (5 bases). Per germline, CDR1 MNHNS and CDR2 SASEGT. This CDR3 contains 15 residues. V lost 1 base, J lost 5 bases, and 13 bases lay in between. The DNA of the CDR3 is TGTGCCAGCAGTGAAGTGGCTCCACGGGGAGATACGCAGTATTTT. Residues: CASSEVAPRGDTQYF.

The CDR3 DNA reads as TGTGCCAGCAGCTTAACACAGAGCACAGATACGCAGTATTTT. Translation: CASSLTQSTDTQYF. This chain links TRBV7-6 with TRBJ2-3; D not certain. The ends were cut back, 2 bases at V and 0 bases at J, with 6 bases in the middle. The CDR3 has 14 amino acids. Germline V gives CDR1 SGHVS, CDR2 FNYEAQ.

The chain employs TRBV7-3 and TRBJ1-1; maybe TRBD1 (5 bases). The CDR3 sequence is 17 residues long. The V end lost 5 bases, the J end lost 3 bases, and 22 bases lay between the germline ends. Germline V gene sequence: CDR1 SGHTA, CDR2 FQGTGA. The CDR3 sequence is CASSLRGLSGTDTEAFF. DNA of the CDR3: TGTGCCAGCAGCCTAAGGGGCCTTTCTGGGACGGACACTGAAGCTTTCTTT.

The V gene is TRBV13, the J gene TRBJ1-3; possibly TRBD1 for D (5 bases). Trimming took off 4 bases at V and 1 base at J, with 8 bases between the two ends. The length of the CDR3 is 14 residues. Germline CDR1 PRHDT, CDR2 FYEKMQ (reference sequence). This CDR3 is CASSSGPSGNTIYF. CDR3 nucleotides: TGTGCCAGCAGCTCGGGACCATCTGGAAACACCATATATTTT.

The chain joins TRBV7-3 to TRBJ1-5; D unresolved. Trimming took 1 base from V and 4 from J, leaving 5 bases between them. The germline gives CDR1 SGHTA, CDR2 FQGTGA. This CDR3 region has 13 residues. CDR3 DNA sequence: TGTGCCAGCAGCTTAAAGCTAAATCAGCCCCAGCATTTT. Translated, it gives CASSLKLNQPQHF. Drawing the rest from reference TRBV7-3 and TRBJ1-5, the complete variable domain is GAGVSQTPSNKVTEKGKYVELRCDPISGHTALYWYRQSLGQGPEFLIYFQGTGAADDSGLPNDRFFAVRPEGSVSTLKIQRTERGDSAVYLCASSLKLNQPQHFGDGTRLSIL.

The chain has TRBV6-2 or TRBV6-3 and TRBJ2-2; no clear D. This CDR3 is 17 amino acids long. Germline values: CDR1 MNHEY, CDR2 SVGEGT. V dropped 2 bases and J dropped 2 bases, with 15 bases sitting between them. The CDR3 region has the DNA TGTGCCAGCAGTTACCCCAGCCCGATAATTAACACCGGGGAGCTGTTTTTT. It translates to CASSYPSPIINTGELFF.

V gene TRBV19 combines with J gene TRBJ1-5; tentatively, D is TRBD1 (5 bases). Deletions cut 5 bases from V and 2 bases from J, with 7 bases between. The CDR3 loop spans 13 amino acids. CDR1 and CDR2 from the germline V gene are LNHDA and SQIVND (reference sequence). The CDR3, as DNA: TGTGCCAGTAGTTTACAGGGCAATCAGCCCCAGCATTTT. Translated: CASSLQGNQPQHF.

This sequence joins TRBV18 and TRBJ2-7; 10 bases align to TRBD2. Unmatched junction bases numbered 21, after V lost 1 base and J lost 3 bases. The CDR3 runs 21 residues. Germline CDR1 is KGHSH and CDR2 is LQKENI. CDR3 residues: CASSPLRLAGVSGVGVYEQYF. The CDR3 DNA reads as TGTGCCAGCTCACCACTGCGCCTAGCGGGAGTTTCCGGCGTCGGGGTCTACGAGCAGTACTTC.

The chain carries TRBV4-1 and TRBJ1-2; D perhaps matches TRBD1 (5 bases). The germline gives CDR1 MGHRA, CDR2 YSYEKL. V gave up 2 bases and J gave up 5 bases, with 12 bases separating them. The CDR3 runs 14 residues. The CDR3 region is CASSQTGTSYGYTF. The CDR3 coding sequence is TGCGCCAGCAGCCAAACCGGGACTTCGTATGGCTACACCTTC.

The chain has TRBV19 and TRBJ2-3, with D perhaps matching TRBD1 (6 bases). Trimming removed 6 bases from V and 5 bases from J, with 21 bases in between. Germline loops: CDR1 LNHDA, CDR2 SQIVND (reference sequence). The CDR3 runs to 16 residues. The CDR3 loop is CASRERAGERRDTQYF. CDR3 bases: TGTGCCAGTAGAGAAAGGGCAGGGGAAAGGAGAGATACGCAGTATTTT. The full variable domain, in which reference TRBV19 and TRBJ2-3 provide the parts outside the CDR3, is DGGITQSPKYLFRKEGQNVTLSCEQNLNHDAMYWYRQDPGQGLRLIYYSQIVNDFQKGDIAEGYSVSREKKESFPLTVTSAQKNPTAFYLCASRERAGERRDTQYFGPGTRLTVL.

The V call is TRBV12-3 or TRBV12-4, the J call TRBJ2-1; 7 bases align to TRBD1. The J segment lost 4 bases and the V segment lost 5 bases, leaving 2 bases of the junction unmatched. CDR3 size: 13 residues. CDR3 DNA sequence: TGTGCCAGCAGTCCCAGGGGGTACAATGAGCAGTTCTTC. Amino acid sequence: CASSPRGYNEQFF.

This clone was found once. V gene TRBV5-1 combines with J gene TRBJ2-7; perhaps TRBD2 as D (6 bases). Trimming stripped 5 bases from V and 6 bases from J, with 15 bases between. Looked up from germline, CDR1 is SGHRS and CDR2 is YFSETQ. This CDR3 spans 13 amino acids. The CDR3: CASSRGLPSEQYF. The CDR3 DNA is TGCGCCAGCAGTCGGGGACTGCCTTCCGAGCAGTACTTC.

The rearrangement uses TRBV6-5 and TRBJ2-6, with no clear D. The CDR3 is 11 residues long. The V and J ends lost 11 bases and 1 base respectively, with 3 bases between them. CDR1 and CDR2 (germline): MNHEY, SVGAGI. CDR3 loop: CAFSGANVLTF. The CDR3 DNA reads TGTGCCTTTTCTGGGGCCAACGTCCTGACTTTC.

V gene TRBV19 combines with J gene TRBJ2-6; D not resolved. The CDR3 is 13 amino acids. Between the trimmed V and J ends, which lost 9 bases and 3 bases, there was a span of 9 bases. Germline assignment: CDR1 LNHDA and CDR2 SQIVND (reference sequence). The CDR3 loop is CASTLDGANVLTF. The CDR3 region has the DNA TGTGCCAGCACCTTGGATGGGGCCAACGTCCTGACTTTC.

This sequence joins TRBV5-1 and TRBJ2-3; D gene uncertain. The CDR3 loop spans 14 amino acids. The V gene lost 5 bases and the J gene lost 0 bases, with 10 bases spanning the gap. Germline values: CDR1 SGHRS, CDR2 YFSETQ. The CDR3 nucleotides are TGCGCCAGCAGTAAAGGTTCTAGCACAGATACGCAGTATTTT. The encoded protein is CASSKGSSTDTQYF.